The clone carrying this T cell receptor (beta chain) was counted a few times. Its specificity is unknown. This entry belongs to a study of response to subunit inactivated influenza vaccine. Trimming removed 4 bases from V and 3 bases from J; junction bases left unmatched: 13. Per germline, CDR1 SGHDN and CDR2 FVKESK. The CDR3 has 17 amino acids. TCRdb re-called the RT-PCR reads through MiXCR, storing one row per CDR3 protein. The sample lists just under 250,000 distinct CDR3 sequences, more than 9% occurring once. Study results and caveats: A suggestion made by the authors is that each seasonal influenza vaccination recruits few new T cells.

J is TRBJ2-7 and V is TRBV14, with 9 bases fitting TRBD1. The source was non-naive T cells sorted from PBMCs, collected 14 days before vaccination. The clonotype was recovered from a man aged 50 to 60 who received an inactivated influenza vaccine. Here the CDR3 reads CASSPTPSWDRDYEQYF. The CDR3 coding sequence is TGTGCCAGCAGCCCGACGCCTTCCTGGGACAGGGACTACGAGCAGTACTTC.